A single T cell receptor beta chain is shown here with its context. The data are from a study of blood T cell repertoires in COVID-19. About the study: COVID-19 samples from acute and convalescent phases originated in the United States, Italy and Spain. In each case, the material was cDNA or gDNA derived from T cells, B-cell-depleted T cells, or PBMCs.

The authors' processing: Amplified reference gene primers provided the basis for estimating nucleated cell counts. Clones were sequenced by immunoSEQ multiplex PCR, and TCRdb holds only the in-frame ones, with some missing. Clone size and the V and J calls come from that table; the DNA yielded D and trimming. The table has around 190,000 clones, more than 65% seen once. The CDR3 spans 18 residues. The germline V gene encodes CDR1 SNHLY and CDR2 FYNNEI. Trimming stripped 3 bases from V and 0 bases from J, with 20 bases between. The J gene is TRBJ1-2, the V gene TRBV2; no firm D call. This clonotype was sampled from a human donor in a cohort sampled during active COVID-19. Sequenced input: peripheral blood. CDR3 nucleotide sequence: TGTGCCAGCAGTGACAGTAAGACAAAGAACGTAGCTAACTATGGCTACACCTTC. Translating it yields CASSDSKTKNVANYGYTF.